Presented here are 14 T cell receptor beta chains from one specimen sequenced in a study of cytomegalovirus exposure and HLA in healthy donors. Primers included in the PCR were 60 Vbeta and 13 Jbeta primers. Method: immunoSEQ multiplex PCR; TCRdb's copy keeps in-frame clones and lacks some. This repertoire shows around 99,000 clones, more than 65% found once; its top ten account for under 5%. Sequences were obtained from PBMCs. These receptors all come from a male donor in good health and CMV-seronegative.

The DNA of the CDR3 is TGTGCCAGTAAAGGGGGCACCCGGGACTTTACTAACTATGGCTACACCTTC. Translation: CASKGGTRDFTNYGYTF. V is TRBV19 and J is TRBJ1-2; 7 bases map to TRBD1. The germline CDR1 and CDR2 sequences are LNHDA and SQIVND (reference sequence). The CDR3 sequence is 17 residues long. The J segment lost 0 bases and the V segment lost 7 bases, leaving 14 bases of the junction unmatched. Filled out from reference TRBV19 and TRBJ1-2, the complete variable domain reads DGGITQSPKYLFRKEGQNVTLSCEQNLNHDAMYWYRQDPGQGLRLIYYSQIVNDFQKGDIAEGYSVSREKKESFPLTVTSAQKNPTAFYLCASKGGTRDFTNYGYTFGSGTRLTVV.

This chain joins TRBV7-9 and TRBJ2-3; no definite D call. Germline V gene sequence: CDR1 SEHNR, CDR2 FQNEAQ (reference sequence). The germline V and J ends were trimmed by 5 bases and 0 bases, with 6 bases remaining between them. This CDR3 has 13 amino acids. CDR3 loop: CASSHSSTDTQYF. The DNA of the CDR3 is TGTGCCAGCAGCCACAGTAGCACAGATACGCAGTATTTT. Variable domain in full (rest from reference TRBV7-9 and TRBJ2-3): DTGVSQNPRHKITKRGQNVTFRCDPISEHNRLYWYRQTLGQGPEFLTYFQNEAQLEKSRLLSDRFSAERPKGSFSTLEIQRTEQGDSAMYLCASSHSSTDTQYFGPGTRLTVL.

The chain carries TRBV19 and TRBJ2-5, with 8 bases fitting TRBD1. J gave up 5 bases and V 5 bases, and 10 bases lay outside the gene matches. The germline gives CDR1 LNHDA, CDR2 SQIVND (reference sequence). This CDR3 is built from 15 residues. CDR3 sequence reads: CASSADRGYEETQYF. The CDR3 DNA is TGTGCCAGTAGTGCCGACAGGGGTTATGAGGAGACCCAGTACTTC.

CDR3 DNA sequence: TGTGCCAGCAGTTACTCGGGACAGGGGGTTCAGCCCCAGCATTTT. Translated: CASSYSGQGVQPQHF. This chain uses TRBV6-5 with TRBJ1-5; 11 bases fit TRBD1. J gave up 6 bases and V 0 bases, and 1 base lay outside the gene matches. The length of the CDR3 is 15 residues. Looked up from germline, CDR1 is MNHEY and CDR2 is SVGAGI.

The chain uses TRBV10-3 and TRBJ2-7, with TRBD1 matching over 8 bases. V was clipped by 6 bases and J by 1 base; unmatched bases: 8. This CDR3 has 15 amino acids. The germline V gene encodes CDR1 ENHRY and CDR2 SYGVKD. This CDR3 is CAISLGTGMSYEQYF. The CDR3 nucleotides are TGTGCCATCAGCCTCGGGACAGGAATGTCCTACGAGCAGTACTTC.

For this clone: Other DNA variants within this sample encode the same CDR3. This sequence joins TRBV19 and TRBJ2-1; 11 nucleotides line up with TRBD2. This CDR3 contains 16 residues. Germline V gene lookup returns CDR1 LNHDA and CDR2 SQIVND (reference sequence). The J segment lost 9 bases and the V segment lost 3 bases, leaving 10 bases of the junction unmatched. For the CDR3, the DNA is TGTGCCAGTAGTATGATGGGGCTAGCGGGAGGTATTGAGCAGTTCTTC. Amino acid sequence: CASSMMGLAGGIEQFF.

The chain has TRBV27 and TRBJ2-7; D call uncertain. Per germline, CDR1 MNHEY and CDR2 SMNVEV (reference sequence). The CDR3 loop spans 14 amino acids. Trimming removed 3 bases from V and 2 bases from J, with 11 bases in between. The CDR3, as DNA: TGTGCCAGCAGTTTGGGCATGCTAACCTACGAGCAGTACTTC. Translation: CASSLGMLTYEQYF.

The V gene is TRBV7-8, the J gene TRBJ1-2; 7 nucleotides match TRBD1. The germline V gene has CDR1 SGHVS and CDR2 FQNEAQ. The CDR3 length is 19 residues. The ends lost 7 bases at V and 5 bases at J; junction bases unmatched: 25. This CDR3 reads CASKDPQGQQGEGLYGYTF. CDR3 sequence (DNA): TGTGCCAGCAAGGATCCCCAGGGACAGCAAGGAGAGGGCTTATATGGCTACACCTTC.

The chain combines TRBV9 with TRBJ1-2, with D unclear. Germline values: CDR1 SGDLS, CDR2 YYNGEE. V shed 4 bases and J shed 4 bases, with 11 bases lying between them. This CDR3 is built from 13 residues. CDR3 sequence: CASSPREGYGYTF. CDR3 DNA sequence: TGTGCCAGCAGCCCTCGCGAGGGCTATGGCTACACCTTC.

J is TRBJ2-7 and V is TRBV10-2; 9 nucleotides match TRBD1. This CDR3 has 8 residues. Trimming took 11 bases from V and 13 from J; bases not matched to a gene: 3. Germline loops: CDR1 WSHSY, CDR2 SAAADI. The CDR3 nucleotides are TGCGCCTCGGGACAGGGTTACTTC. Protein product: CASGQGYF.

The chain has TRBV6-5 and TRBJ2-2, with unresolved D. This CDR3 is built from 13 residues. Germline CDR1 is MNHEY and CDR2 is SVGAGI. V was shortened by 6 bases and J by 7 bases, with 12 bases between the two germline ends. The CDR3 is CASSPLSGGELFF. Here the CDR3 DNA reads TGTGCCAGCAGCCCTTTGTCGGGCGGGGAGCTGTTTTTT.

This clone was seen a single time. At one boundary the junction diverges from the germline segment, which might be a read error. CDR3 coding DNA: TGTGCCAGCACCTTAGGTAGCGGGAGCTCCTACGAGCAGTACTTC. It encodes CASTLGSGSSYEQYF. The rearrangement joins TRBV7-2 to TRBJ2-5; 9 bases line up with TRBD2. The end of the DNA is better explained by TRBJ2-7, so the J call may be wrong. The CDR3 sequence is 15 residues long. Germline CDR1 reads SGHTA; CDR2 reads FQGNSA.

In its sample, this clone was seen once. V usage is TRBV6-1 and J usage is TRBJ2-7, with 7 bases fitting TRBD1. With 6 bases clipped from V and 2 bases from J, the junction kept 4 bases outside the gene matches. CDR3 length equals 13 residues. The V gene's germline CDR1 is MNHNS and CDR2 SASEGT. CDR3 residues: CASRRDRAYEQYF. CDR3 sequence (DNA): TGTGCCAGCAGAAGGGACAGAGCCTACGAGCAGTACTTC.

The chain carries TRBV19 and TRBJ1-5; TRBD1 matches 7 bases. CDR1 and CDR2 (germline): LNHDA, SQIVND (reference sequence). The CDR3 runs 15 residues. Trimming took 4 bases from V and 7 from J; bases not matched to a gene: 10. CDR3 region: CASSTRTGVGQPQHF. Written as DNA, the CDR3 is TGTGCCAGTAGTACCCGTACAGGGGTCGGCCAGCCCCAGCATTTT.